This passage covers 3 T cell receptor beta chains from one sample sequenced in a study of early T cells in non-severe SARS-CoV-2 infection. One entry per CDR3 protein, called by TCRdb with MiXCR from the 5' RACE reads. The sample records 50,000 or so distinct CDR3 sequences, 7% to 9% being singletons. The sequenced sample was whole blood. These receptors were taken from an adult who was a healthcare worker with PCR-confirmed SARS-CoV-2 infection or an uninfected control (not recorded which).

Relative to its sample, this clonotype is medium-sized. The genes are TRBV7-6 and TRBJ1-2, with unresolved D. The germline V and J ends were trimmed by 2 bases and 6 bases, with 16 bases remaining between them. This CDR3 contains 15 residues. Germline lookup yields CDR1 SGHVS and CDR2 FNYEAQ. Here the CDR3 DNA reads TGTGCCAGCAGCTTATCAGTGTGGGGAAACGATGGCTACACCTTC. Translated, it gives CASSLSVWGNDGYTF. The variable domain in full, with the rest retrieved from reference TRBV7-6 and TRBJ1-2, is GAGVSQSPRYKVTKRGQDVALRCDPISGHVSLYWYRQALGQGPEFLTYFNYEAQQDKSGLPNDRFSAERPEGSISTLTIQRTEQRDSAMYRCASSLSVWGNDGYTFGSGTRLTVV.

The table lists this clonotype with a few counts. The rearrangement uses TRBV6-6 and TRBJ2-3; 9 bases agree with TRBD1. The V gene end was trimmed by 7 bases and the J gene end by 3 bases; junction bases not matched to a gene: 8. CDR3 length: 15 amino acids. Germline CDR1 MNHNY, CDR2 SVGAGI (reference sequence). DNA of the CDR3: TGTGCCAGCAAAGCCGGGACAGGGCCTACAGATACGCAGTATTTT. Its translation is CASKAGTGPTDTQYF.

This clonotype was counted between two and nine times. V and J are TRBV20-1 and TRBJ1-2, with D unclear. In germline, CDR1 is DFQATT, CDR2 SNEGSKA (reference sequence). The CDR3 contains 14 residues. V dropped 0 bases and J dropped 2 bases, with 10 bases sitting between them. The CDR3 DNA sequence: TGCAGTGCTAGAGATTCTGTCAGGAACTATGGCTACACCTTC. The encoded protein is CSARDSVRNYGYTF.